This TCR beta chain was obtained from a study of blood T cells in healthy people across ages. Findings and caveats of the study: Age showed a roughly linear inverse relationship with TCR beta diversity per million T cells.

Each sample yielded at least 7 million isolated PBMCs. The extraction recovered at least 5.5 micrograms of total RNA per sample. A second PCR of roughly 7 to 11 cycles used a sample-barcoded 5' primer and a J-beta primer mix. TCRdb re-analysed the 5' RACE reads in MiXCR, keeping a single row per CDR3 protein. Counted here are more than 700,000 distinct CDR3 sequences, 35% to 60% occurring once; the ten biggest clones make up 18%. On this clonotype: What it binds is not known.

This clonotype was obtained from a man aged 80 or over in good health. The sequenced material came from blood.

DNA for the CDR3: TGCGCCAGCAGCTTCTCCCCCGGGACAGGGATGAACACTGAAGCTTTCTTT. This gives the protein CASSFSPGTGMNTEAFF. V usage is TRBV5-1 and J usage is TRBJ1-1; 9 nucleotides align to TRBD1. The CDR3 covers 17 residues. From germline, CDR1 is SGHRS and CDR2 YFSETQ. The V and J ends lost 2 bases and 0 bases, in that order; junction bases with no gene match: 8.